The clone carrying this T cell receptor (beta chain) was seen only a few times. With 60 Vbeta and 13 Jbeta primers, the PCR was carried out. TCRdb's copy holds only in-frame clones and misses some; the assay was immunoSEQ multiplex PCR. The repertoire holds 150,000 to 200,000 clones, around 80% seen once, with less than 2% in the top ten. The CDR3 runs to 14 residues. The J segment lost 2 bases and the V segment lost 5 bases, leaving 4 bases of the junction unmatched. Germline V CDR1 and CDR2: SGHTA, FQGNSA. This record comes from a study of cytomegalovirus exposure and HLA in healthy donors. J is TRBJ2-7 and V is TRBV7-2, with 9 bases fitting TRBD1. Input material: PBMCs. The sequence came from a woman aged 25 to 39 in good health and CMV-seronegative. CDR3 sequence (DNA): TGTGCCAGCAGCAGGGACAGGGCAACCTACGAGCAGTACTTC. Translation: CASSRDRATYEQYF.